Listed here are 16 T cell receptor beta chains from one sample, sequenced in a study of cytomegalovirus exposure and HLA in healthy donors. Both 60 Vbeta primers and 13 Jbeta primers went into the PCR. Generated by immunoSEQ multiplex PCR, the TCRdb table keeps only in-frame clones and is missing some. This repertoire shows more than 80,000 clones, approximately 79% found once; its top ten account for roughly 19%. Input material: PBMCs. The receptors were gathered from a woman aged 55-70 years in good health and CMV-seropositive.

The chain couples TRBV6-6 to TRBJ1-3, with D uncertain. The V gene lost 2 bases and the J gene lost 3 bases, with 14 bases spanning the gap. Germline V gives CDR1 MNHNY, CDR2 SVGAGI (reference sequence). The CDR3 has 16 residues. CDR3 protein: CASSYPRGGRGNTIYF. In DNA form, the CDR3 reads TGTGCCAGCAGTTACCCCCGCGGTGGCCGTGGAAACACCATATATTTT.

The chain links TRBV5-6 to TRBJ2-3; no reliable D call. CDR3 length: 13 amino acids. The germline V gene encodes CDR1 SGHDT and CDR2 YYEEEE. V was cut by 6 bases and J by 1 base, with 9 bases left in between. The CDR3 loop is CASNRRGTDTQYF. The CDR3 region has the DNA TGTGCCAGCAACCGGAGAGGCACAGATACGCAGTATTTT. Variable domain in full (rest from reference TRBV5-6 and TRBJ2-3): DAGVTQSPTHLIKTRGQQVTLRCSPKSGHDTVSWYQQALGQGPQFIFQYYEEEERQRGNFPDRFSGHQFPNYSSELNVNALLLGDSALYLCASNRRGTDTQYFGPGTRLTVL.

The chain carries TRBV27 and TRBJ1-1; 7 positions agree with TRBD1. This CDR3 spans 13 amino acids. The V gene end was trimmed by 5 bases and the J gene end by 4 bases; junction bases not matched to a gene: 4. Germline V lookup: CDR1 MNHEY, CDR2 SMNVEV (reference sequence). The CDR3 loop is CASSGQGGTEAFF. CDR3 nucleotides: TGTGCCAGCAGTGGGCAGGGGGGCACTGAAGCTTTCTTT.

This rearrangement joins TRBV9 to TRBJ2-1; D possibly corresponds to TRBD1 (5 bases). CDR3 length: 15 residues. Germline CDR1 SGDLS, CDR2 YYNGEE. V lost 0 bases to trimming and J lost 5 bases, with 12 bases between them. CDR3 nucleotide sequence: TGTGCCAGCAGCGTAGCTTCAGGGATCCACAATGAGCAGTTCTTC. It yields the protein CASSVASGIHNEQFF.

This clone came up a few times. This sequence joins TRBV7-8 and TRBJ1-3, with 8 nucleotides matching TRBD1. This CDR3 contains 14 residues. Germline V lookup: CDR1 SGHVS, CDR2 FQNEAQ. The ends lost 4 bases at V and 3 bases at J; junction bases unmatched: 2. The CDR3 DNA sequence: TGTGCCAGCAGCTCAACAGGGGGTGGAAACACCATATATTTT. This gives the protein CASSSTGGGNTIYF.

This chain's CDR3 is CASTAGLAVEQYF. CDR3 sequence (DNA): TGTGCCAGCACGGCCGGACTAGCGGTAGAGCAGTACTTC. The gene calls are TRBV2 and TRBJ2-7; 10 bases are a match to TRBD2. The germline V gene encodes CDR1 SNHLY and CDR2 FYNNEI. Trimming removed 7 bases from V and 7 bases from J; junction bases left unmatched: 7. The CDR3 is 13 amino acids.

The chain combines TRBV10-3 with TRBJ2-1; a weak D match, TRBD1 (6 bases). The CDR3 totals 13 residues. Trimming stripped 6 bases from V and 5 bases from J, with 11 bases between. CDR1 is ENHRY, CDR2 SYGVKD, per germline. The DNA of the CDR3 is TGTGCCATCAGGAGCCGGGACAACAATGAGCAGTTCTTC. Protein product: CAIRSRDNNEQFF.

The rearrangement links TRBV6-5 to TRBJ1-2, with 7 nucleotides matching TRBD1. Looked up from germline, CDR1 is MNHEY and CDR2 is SVGAGI. V lost 2 bases to trimming and J lost 7 bases; unmatched junction nucleotides: 7. This CDR3 comprises 14 residues. This CDR3 reads CASSYNGQDGGYTF. The DNA of the CDR3 is TGTGCCAGCAGTTACAACGGACAGGATGGTGGCTACACCTTC.

The rearrangement joins TRBV5-1 to TRBJ2-7, with 7 bases matching TRBD1. Germline trimming cut 2 bases from V and 2 bases from J; bases unmatched to any gene: 7. Germline lookup yields CDR1 SGHRS and CDR2 YFSETQ. This CDR3 spans 15 amino acids. In nucleotides, the CDR3 is TGCGCCAGCAGCTTCATCCCGGGACAGCCCTACGAGCAGTACTTC. Encoded protein: CASSFIPGQPYEQYF.

This rearrangement joins TRBV4-1 to TRBJ2-3, with TRBD2 identical over 7 bases. Germline lookup yields CDR1 MGHRA and CDR2 YSYEKL. The trim removed 4 bases at V and 4 bases at J, leaving 8 bases unmatched. This CDR3 has 15 residues. Here the CDR3 reads CASSLGGSGSDTQYF. The CDR3 DNA reads TGCGCCAGCAGCCTTGGCGGGAGTGGGTCAGATACGCAGTATTTT.

This rearrangement joins TRBV28 to TRBJ1-3, with D maybe TRBD1 (5 bases). The CDR3 length is 16 residues. Between the trimmed V and J ends, which lost 3 bases and 0 bases, there was a span of 12 bases. Per the germline V gene, CDR1 is MDHEN and CDR2 is SYDVKM. The CDR3 bases are TGTGCCAGCAGTTTCGGGACTGGCAACTCTGGAAACACCATATATTTT. Its protein product is CASSFGTGNSGNTIYF.

The chain couples TRBV25-1 to TRBJ2-2, with D possibly TRBD2 on 6 matching bases. The CDR3 sequence is 13 residues long. Trimming took 2 bases from V and 7 from J, leaving 8 bases between them. The germline gives CDR1 MGHDK, CDR2 SYGVNS. The CDR3 region has the DNA TGTGCCAGCAGTGAACCGGGGGTCGGGGAGCTGTTTTTT. It encodes CASSEPGVGELFF.

The J gene is TRBJ2-1, the V gene TRBV29-1, with a possible D match to TRBD1 (6 bases). The length of the CDR3 is 12 residues. Germline V gene lookup returns CDR1 SQVTM and CDR2 ANQGSEA. Trimming stripped 4 bases from V and 4 bases from J, with 8 bases between. CDR3 DNA sequence: TGCAGCGTTGCGGACAGTTACAATGAGCAGTTCTTC. Protein: CSVADSYNEQFF.

The rearrangement links TRBV11-2 to TRBJ2-3; tentative D call: TRBD2 (6 bases). V lost 0 bases and J lost 4, with 8 bases in between. This CDR3 region has 14 residues. Germline CDR1 and CDR2: SGHAT and FQNNGV. CDR3 loop: CASSLDGSPDTQYF. The CDR3 DNA reads as TGTGCCAGCAGCTTAGACGGGAGCCCAGATACGCAGTATTTT.

The sample holds many counts of this clone. The rearrangement uses TRBV28 and TRBJ1-1; D gene unclear. Trimming removed 1 base at V and 1 base at J, with 10 bases between. Germline V gives CDR1 MDHEN, CDR2 SYDVKM. This CDR3 region has 15 residues. This chain's CDR3 is CASSLLGRSNTEAFF. The DNA of the CDR3 is TGTGCCAGCAGTTTATTAGGCAGGTCGAACACTGAAGCTTTCTTT.

This chain joins TRBV10-2 and TRBJ2-1, with D possibly TRBD2 on 5 matching bases. Germline assignment: CDR1 WSHSY and CDR2 SAAADI. The CDR3 is 12 residues long. Trimming stripped 4 bases from V and 13 bases from J, with 14 bases between. CDR3 sequence (DNA): TGCGCCAGCAGTGCGGGATCAAAGCTCCAGTTCTTC. It is translated as CASSAGSKLQFF.